This T cell receptor (beta chain) derives from a study of radiation and T cells in renal cell carcinoma (dated by TCRdb to 2020 to 2021). With regard to the full study: Samples came from a clinical trial, in which primary renal cell carcinomas received 15 Gy stereotactic body radiation therapy followed by nephrectomy 4 weeks later. In total, fewer than 55 samples underwent TCR beta sequencing: some 25 tumors plus 27 peripheral blood samples. Across all 50 or so samples, under 5 million unique CDR3 nucleotide sequences, encoding roughly 2,600,000 unique CDR3 amino acid sequences, were identified.

This clone was seen a few times. Its cognate antigen has yet to be identified. No much larger clone exists at a distance of one base, and base qualities are not known. Overall study results and their limits: The single-armed trial design could not address effects of radiation dose or scheduling on the TCR repertoire. Blood repertoire dynamics were not followed beyond 4 weeks after treatment. Because no pretreatment tumor biopsies were available, whether clonotypes were present in the tumor at baseline could not be determined. An increase in top tumor clonotypes in blood was observed from baseline to 2 weeks post-radiation, followed by contraction by 4 weeks, which was taken to suggest transient expansion of tumor-resident clones.

Following the manufacturer's recommendations, the immunoSEQ kit was used to generate TCR beta libraries from genomic DNA. Library preparation used a first multiplex PCR with proprietary primers, then a second PCR adding unique barcodes, with bead cleanups after each round. Each sample batch included a kit-provided positive control reaction and a negative control reaction. The final libraries were assessed on an Agilent 4200 TapeStation D1000 ScreenTape, pooled by volume, and quantified by qPCR. Sequencing was performed on an Illumina NextSeq500 using a MidOutput 150-cycle cartridge, with 156 Read1 cycles, 15 Index1 cycles, and the kit custom primers. The pooled library was loaded at 0.95 to 1 pM with approximately 20% PhiX control spiked in. For the original study's pipeline: Vendor-processed data were analyzed in R, with a clonotype defined as all T cells sharing the same CDR3 nucleotide sequence. For clone abundance analyses, frequencies were normalized to the 10,000 most abundant clones in each sample. Public T cell clones, averaging fewer than five per sample, were removed before analysis. Tumor-enriched and baseline blood-enriched clonotypes were defined by at least a 32-fold difference in abundance between compartments. A beta-binomial differential abundance model was used to identify clonotypes that were expanded or contracted between blood time points. Tumor-blood repertoire similarity was measured with the Baroni-Urbani and Buser coefficient, and groups were compared using two-tailed Wilcoxon tests in R. TCRdb provides this immuneACCESS table in a form limited to in-frame rearrangements. Some clones are lacking; in checked studies, under half of them reflect an unresolved V gene, and why the rest are absent is not known. D and trimming were read from the DNA, whereas the V and J calls and clone size are those reported in that table. The sample profile shows some 150,000 clones; approximately 82% of them were found once. The ten biggest clones cover less than 25% of the sample.

Read against the paper, the sample's time point label means: baseline pretreatment blood. What the treatment or condition label conveys for this sample: 15 Gy SBRT to primary tumor, nephrectomy 4 weeks later. To follow tumor-enriched clonotypes, peripheral blood was collected serially from radiation-treated patients at baseline and again at 2 weeks and 4 weeks after SBRT. All patients had renal cell carcinoma with clear cell pathology. Genomic DNA for TCR sequencing was prepared using the QIAamp DNA Blood Mini Kit (Qiagen). The analyses included only samples that passed all quality control checks. The germline V gene gives CDR1 as SQVTM and CDR2 as ANQGSEA. V was cut back by 1 base and J by 5 bases, leaving a gap of 18 bases between them. From the cysteine through the phenylalanine, the CDR3 covers 15 amino acids. Only CDR3 DNA is held: 45 bases, read in frame from base 1.

The starting material was blood, obtained from a patient whose treatment included radiotherapy and nephrectomy. This clonotype was sampled from a woman in her 50s with renal cell carcinoma. The chain couples TRBV29-1 to TRBJ2-7; the D gene is possibly TRBD1, with 7 bases matching. The CDR3 has the sequence CSVEVAGQRANEQYF. The sequenced DNA: TGCAGCGTTGAAGTCGCGGGACAGCGAGCCAACGAGCAGTACTTC.